These T cell receptor beta chains were read from a single sample in a study of T-cell reconstitution after alpha-beta-depleted transplantation in children. TCRdb called the PCR reads again in MiXCR, with one record for every CDR3 protein. The table records 120,000 to 150,000 distinct CDR3 sequences, around 9% of them present only once. The sample consisted of PBMCs, mostly from graft donor cells, taken 180 days after TCRalphabeta/CD19-depleted stem cell transplant. The source is a female patient under 10 years old who had a stem cell transplant for congenital amegakaryocytic thrombocytopenia, so the T cells may come from the graft donor. CDR3s include the opening cysteine and the closing phenylalanine or tryptophan. Fields, in order: J gene, clone size, D gene, V gene, CDR3 DNA, CDR3 protein. A D gene is named only where the DNA matches it firmly. Some rows mark clone size as missing; the rest say once, few, many or name a class of expanded clone.

>TRBJ1-2|few|NA|TRBV19
TGTGCCAGTAGTAAAACTAACCGGGACTTTGGCTACACCTTC
CASSKTNRDFGYTF
>TRBJ2-5|NA|NA|TRBV20-1
TGCAGTGCTAGCAAAACGAGAGAGACCCAGTACTTC
CSASKTRETQYF
>TRBJ2-3|many|NA|TRBV5-1
TGCGCCAGCAGCCCAATCGTTGAAGATACGCAGTATTTT
CASSPIVEDTQYF
>TRBJ2-1|NA|TRBD1|TRBV20-1
TGCAGTGTGGTGACAGGGGGCCTTGAGCAGTTCTTC
CSVVTGGLEQFF
>TRBJ1-4|few|TRBD1|TRBV30
TGTGCCTGGAGTACCGACCTGGGACAGCAGCCAACTAATGAAAAACTGTTTTTT
CAWSTDLGQQPTNEKLFF
>TRBJ1-5|many|NA|TRBV15
TGTGCCACCAGCAGAGCCCAGGGACTTAATCAGCCCCAGCATTTT
CATSRAQGLNQPQHF
>TRBJ2-1|many|NA|TRBV4-2
TGTGCCAGCAGCCAAGATGGGACACTTTACAATGAGCAGTTCTTC
CASSQDGTLYNEQFF
>TRBJ2-1|many|TRBD2|TRBV20-1
TGCAGTGCTAGAGCGGGAGGGCCCTATGAGCAGTTCTTC
CSARAGGPYEQFF
>TRBJ2-7|few|TRBD2|TRBV28
TGTGCCAGCAGTTTATACGCTAGCGGGTCCTCCTACGAGCAGTACTTC
CASSLYASGSSYEQYF
>TRBJ2-7|few|TRBD2|TRBV20-1
TGCAGTGCTTCGGGACTAGATGTCTACGAGCAGTACTTC
CSASGLDVYEQYF
>TRBJ2-2|many|TRBD2|TRBV11-2
TGTGCCAGCAGCTCTAGCGGGAGGTACACCGGGGAGCTGTTTTTT
CASSSSGRYTGELFF
>TRBJ1-3|many|NA|TRBV5-1
TGCGCCAGCAGCTCCGGGACGGCTCTCTCTGGAAACACCATATATTTT
CASSSGTALSGNTIYF
>TRBJ1-2|many|NA|TRBV11-2
TGTGCCAGCGGCGAGGGGGGCCCCTACTATGGCTACACCTTC
CASGEGGPYYGYTF
>TRBJ1-4|many|TRBD1|TRBV12-3/TRBV12-4
TGTGCCAGCAGTGTACAGGGGGGAGAAAAACTGTTTTTT
CASSVQGGEKLFF
>TRBJ2-4|few|NA|TRBV20-1
TGCAGTGCTCATGGGGGACTAGCCAAAAACATTCAGTACTTC
CSAHGGLAKNIQYF
>TRBJ1-5|few|TRBD1|TRBV4-1
TGCGCCAGCTCCGACAGGGTCGTTTATAGCAATCAGCCCCAGCATTTT
CASSDRVVYSNQPQHF
>TRBJ1-1|many|NA|TRBV5-1
TGCGCCAGCAGCTTGCAGACAGCAAACACTGAAGCTTTCTTT
CASSLQTANTEAFF
>TRBJ2-7|many|NA|TRBV30
TGTGCCTGGAGCCAGGGGGGCGAGCAGTACTTC
CAWSQGGEQYF
>TRBJ2-5|few|TRBD2|TRBV29-1
TGCAGCGTCTGCGGGAGAACGGACCAAGAGACCCAGTACTTC
CSVCGRTDQETQYF
>TRBJ1-5|few|TRBD1|TRBV12-3/TRBV12-4
TGTGCCAGCAGGAACAGGGGCGATCAGCCCCAGCATTTT
CASRNRGDQPQHF
>TRBJ2-6|many|NA|TRBV7-6
TGTGCCAGCAGCTTCGGGCCGTCTGGGGCCAACGTCCTGACTTTC
CASSFGPSGANVLTF
>TRBJ1-2|many|TRBD1|TRBV12-3/TRBV12-4
TGTGCCAGCAGTTTAAAGGGGGCGCACGGCTACACCTTC
CASSLKGAHGYTF
>TRBJ2-1|medium-sized|NA|TRBV20-1
TGCAGTGCTACCAGGGGGGGTAGGAATGAGCAGTTCTTC
CSATRGGRNEQFF
>TRBJ2-1|many|NA|TRBV1
TGCACCAGCTTTGGTCCCAGCGGACTATGGACCTACAATGAGCAGTTCTTC
CTSFGPSGLWTYNEQFF
>TRBJ2-2|many|NA|TRBV12-3/TRBV12-4
TGTGCCAGCCCGAGCGGGCCTAGGAACACCGGGGAGCTGTTTTTT
CASPSGPRNTGELFF
>TRBJ2-1|NA|NA|TRBV12-3/TRBV12-4
TGTGCCAGCAGACCGGGAGTCTCCCCTTACAATGAGCAGTTCTTC
CASRPGVSPYNEQFF
>TRBJ2-7|many|NA|TRBV7-2
TGTGCCAGCAGCCGGGACACTAAATACGAGCAGTACTTC
CASSRDTKYEQYF
>TRBJ2-7|few|NA|TRBV28
TGTGCCAGCAGTTGGCCCCCCTACGAGCAGTACTTC
CASSWPPYEQYF
>TRBJ2-5|many|NA|TRBV11-3
TGTGCCAGCAGCCCGGGAAGGGAGGAGACCCAGTACTTC
CASSPGREETQYF
>TRBJ2-3|few|NA|TRBV12-3/TRBV12-4
TGTGCCAGCAGTTTGGGGCCTCGTAACACAGATACGCAGTATTTT
CASSLGPRNTDTQYF
>TRBJ1-2|many|NA|TRBV2
TGTGCCAGCAGCCGGGAGGATCGGGGTTATGGCTACACCTTC
CASSREDRGYGYTF
>TRBJ2-1|few|TRBD2|TRBV24-1
TGTGCCACCAGTGACCGGATTAGGCTCGGTAGCGGGAGATTTGAGCAGTTCTTC
CATSDRIRLGSGRFEQFF
>TRBJ2-7|few|NA|TRBV5-1
TGCGCCAGCAGGGTAATTACTTCCTACGAGCAGTACTTC
CASRVITSYEQYF